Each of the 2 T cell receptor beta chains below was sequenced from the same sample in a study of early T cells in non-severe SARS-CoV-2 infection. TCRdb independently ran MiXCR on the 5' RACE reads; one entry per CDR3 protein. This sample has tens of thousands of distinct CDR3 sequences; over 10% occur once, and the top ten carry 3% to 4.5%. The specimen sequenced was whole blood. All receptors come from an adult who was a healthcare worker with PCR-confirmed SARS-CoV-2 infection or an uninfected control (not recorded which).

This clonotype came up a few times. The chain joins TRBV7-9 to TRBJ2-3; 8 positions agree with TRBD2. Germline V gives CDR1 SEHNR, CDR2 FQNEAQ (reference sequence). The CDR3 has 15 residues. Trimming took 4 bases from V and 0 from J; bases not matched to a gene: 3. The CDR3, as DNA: TGTGCCAGCAGCTCCAGACTAGCGAGCACAGATACGCAGTATTTT. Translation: CASSSRLASTDTQYF. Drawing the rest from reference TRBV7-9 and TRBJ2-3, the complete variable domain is DTGVSQNPRHKITKRGQNVTFRCDPISEHNRLYWYRQTLGQGPEFLTYFQNEAQLEKSRLLSDRFSAERPKGSFSTLEIQRTEQGDSAMYLCASSSRLASTDTQYFGPGTRLTVL.

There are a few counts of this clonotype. The CDR3, as DNA: TGTGCCAGCAGCTTAGTTTTACAGGGGGACACCGGGGAGCTGTTTTTT. Amino acids: CASSLVLQGDTGELFF. The chain couples TRBV11-2 to TRBJ2-2; 8 bases agree with TRBD1. Germline values: CDR1 SGHAT, CDR2 FQNNGV. The length of the CDR3 is 16 residues. V lost 1 base to trimming and J lost 3 bases; unmatched junction nucleotides: 4.